This note documents a single T cell receptor beta chain sequence. The antigen is not known. The sample is drawn from a study of cytomegalovirus exposure and HLA in healthy donors. Whole-study findings and limits: Further analysis was carried out later, and it showed several of the most significant clusters appearing linked to common viral pathogens. Across HLA loci, a later analysis found differing TCR association rates, with DRB1 most and HLA-C fewest. Reports showed the classifier diagnosing cytomegalovirus status with high specificity and sensitivity.

A multiplex PCR was run with 60 Vbeta primers and 13 Jbeta primers. Profiling relied on immunoSEQ multiplex PCR, and the TCRdb table lists in-frame clones only, not all of them. The sample lists over 100,000 clones, roughly 82% seen once, with almost 3% in the top ten. The TCR comes from a woman aged 18-29 years in good health and CMV-seropositive. The sample comprised PBMCs.

CDR3 loop: CASSLSYLSGLGGGEQFF. DNA for the CDR3: TGTGCCAGCAGTTTATCGTACCTATCGGGACTAGGGGGTGGTGAGCAGTTCTTC. The V gene is TRBV27, the J gene TRBJ2-1; 8 nucleotides line up with TRBD2. There are 18 residues in the CDR3. J lost 9 bases, V lost 0 bases, and 16 bases had no gene match. Germline CDR1 reads MNHEY; CDR2 reads SMNVEV (reference sequence).